Each of the 20 T cell receptor beta chains below was sequenced from the same sample in a study of CD4+ T cells in melanoma. Data came from immunoSEQ multiplex PCR; TCRdb stores just in-frame clones and leaves some out. The sample yields roughly 10,000 clones, around 84% seen once. The material sequenced was cells from a culture (not recorded whether cultured in vitro). These receptors were obtained from a human donor with melanoma.

V gene TRBV7-6 combines with J gene TRBJ2-1; no clear D. Germline V lookup: CDR1 SGHVS, CDR2 FNYEAQ. Trimming took off 4 bases at V and 6 bases at J, with 16 bases between the two ends. This CDR3 spans 15 amino acids. CDR3 DNA sequence: TGTGCCAGCAGCTCACTCTCTCTAAGCTCCAATGAGCAGTTCTTC. Its protein is CASSSLSLSSNEQFF.

The chain is built from TRBV5-8 and TRBJ2-5; 9 bases line up with TRBD1. With V trimmed by 4 bases and J by 5 bases, 15 bases remained unmatched. Germline V gene data show CDR1 as SGHTS and CDR2 as YDEGEE. This CDR3 is 17 amino acids long. The CDR3 DNA reads TGTGCCAGCAGCACTGGGACAGGGAGTGGTCGACGGGAGACCCAGTACTTC. Amino acid sequence: CASSTGTGSGRRETQYF.

The chain carries TRBV7-8 and TRBJ1-1, with D possibly being TRBD1 (5 bases). Trimming removed 5 bases from V and 0 bases from J, with 13 bases in between. This CDR3 comprises 15 residues. Germline CDR1 SGHVS, CDR2 FQNEAQ. CDR3 residues: CASSPKRGMNTEAFF. The CDR3 DNA sequence: TGTGCCAGCAGCCCTAAAAGGGGTATGAACACTGAAGCTTTCTTT.

This clone was detected only a few times. This sequence joins TRBV6-6 and TRBJ2-1, with 10 bases matching TRBD1. The trim removed 2 bases at V and 6 bases at J, leaving 4 bases unmatched. The V gene's germline CDR1 is MNHNY and CDR2 SVGAGI (reference sequence). CDR3 length: 15 residues. CDR3: CASSYEGQGVNEQFF. Written as DNA, the CDR3 is TGTGCCAGCAGTTACGAAGGACAGGGGGTCAATGAGCAGTTCTTC.

J is TRBJ2-3 and V is TRBV3-1 (or the pseudogene TRBV3-2), with unresolved D. Per the germline V gene, CDR1 is LGHDT and CDR2 is YNNKEL (reference sequence). The V end lost 3 bases, the J end lost 3 bases, and 13 bases lay between the germline ends. This CDR3 spans 15 amino acids. The CDR3 DNA follows: TGTGCCAGCAGCCACACTCCTTGGGCGACAGATACGCAGTATTTT. Its protein product is CASSHTPWATDTQYF.

This chain uses TRBV9 with TRBJ1-6; D call uncertain. Trimming removed 0 bases at V and 0 bases at J, with 7 bases between. The CDR3 loop spans 16 amino acids. Per the germline V gene, CDR1 is SGDLS and CDR2 is YYNGEE. CDR3 loop: CASSVDSGSYNSPLHF. The CDR3 nucleotides are TGTGCCAGCAGCGTAGATTCCGGCTCCTATAATTCACCCCTCCACTTT.

The chain joins TRBV27 to TRBJ2-3; D not certain. The CDR3 is made up of 12 amino acids. Trimming took off 6 bases at V and 2 bases at J, with 6 bases between the two ends. Germline V gene data show CDR1 as MNHEY and CDR2 as SMNVEV (reference sequence). CDR3 in DNA: TGTGCCAGCAGAGACGACACAGATACGCAGTATTTT. Protein: CASRDDTDTQYF.

The J gene is TRBJ2-3, the V gene TRBV10-3; 7 bases match TRBD2. This CDR3 contains 14 residues. In germline, CDR1 is ENHRY, CDR2 SYGVKD. J lost 2 bases, V lost 8 bases, and 7 bases had no gene match. CDR3 bases: TGTGCCATCGCCCTAGCGGATACCACAGATACGCAGTATTTT. Translation: CAIALADTTDTQYF.

The chain uses TRBV19 and TRBJ2-3; 8 bases match TRBD2. The CDR3 loop spans 15 amino acids. Looked up from germline, CDR1 is LNHDA and CDR2 is SQIVND (reference sequence). V was pared by 4 bases and J by 0 bases, with 3 bases of the junction left unmatched. CDR3 bases: TGTGCCAGTAGTACCGTAGCGGGGAGCACAGATACGCAGTATTTT. Translated: CASSTVAGSTDTQYF.

The rearrangement joins TRBV3-1 (or the pseudogene TRBV3-2) to TRBJ2-3; TRBD2 is a possible D gene (5 bases). Trimming stripped 1 base from V and 4 bases from J, with 12 bases between. The CDR3 spans 15 residues. Germline V gene data show CDR1 as LGHDT and CDR2 as YNNKEL (reference sequence). CDR3 sequence reads: CASSQGGGRADTQYF. CDR3 DNA: TGTGCCAGCAGCCAAGGAGGCGGGCGAGCAGATACGCAGTATTTT.

A few counts support this clone. The V and J genes are TRBV7-9 and TRBJ1-2; D unresolved. Deletions cut 1 base from V and 8 bases from J, with 11 bases between. Germline-derived CDR1 and CDR2 are SEHNR and FQNEAQ (reference sequence). There are 13 residues in the CDR3. CDR3 amino acids: CASSLVTGWGYTF. The CDR3 nucleotides are TGTGCCAGCAGCTTAGTAACGGGTTGGGGCTACACCTTC.

This chain joins TRBV5-4 and TRBJ2-5; 8 bases are a match to TRBD2. Trimming took 4 bases from V and 1 from J; bases not matched to a gene: 3. The CDR3 sequence is 14 residues long. The germline gives CDR1 SGHNT, CDR2 YYREEE (reference sequence). The CDR3 coding sequence is TGTGCCAGCAGCCCGGGGGGGGGCCAAGAGACCCAGTACTTC. This codes for CASSPGGGQETQYF.

The CDR3 here is CASSLTFGPYGYTF. The DNA for the CDR3 is TGTGCCAGCAGTTTAACCTTCGGTCCCTATGGCTACACCTTC. The genes are TRBV28 and TRBJ1-2; unclear D gene. CDR3 length: 14 residues. V lost 2 bases, J lost 4 bases, and 11 bases lay in between. CDR1 MDHEN and CDR2 SYDVKM come from the germline V gene.

The chain joins TRBV7-8 to TRBJ2-6; 9 bases match TRBD1. J gave up 1 base and V 10 bases, and 11 bases lay outside the gene matches. Germline lookup yields CDR1 SGHVS and CDR2 FQNEAQ. CDR3 length: 17 amino acids. DNA for the CDR3: TGTGCCACCAAGAAGGGACAGGGCTCTTCTGGGGCCAACGTCCTGACTTTC. It specifies CATKKGQGSSGANVLTF.

V usage is TRBV27 and J usage is TRBJ1-2, with TRBD1 as a possible D gene (6 bases). The CDR3 has 12 residues. In germline, CDR1 is MNHEY, CDR2 SMNVEV (reference sequence). V lost 4 bases and J lost 8, with 11 bases in between. The CDR3 nucleotides read TGTGCCAGCAGTTCCCAGACAGGCGGCTACACCTTC. Translated, it gives CASSSQTGGYTF.

V and J are TRBV2 and TRBJ1-5, with D tentatively TRBD1 (6 bases). Germline V CDR1 and CDR2: SNHLY, FYNNEI. This CDR3 spans 14 amino acids. Deletions cut 2 bases from V and 9 bases from J, with 14 bases between. The CDR3 loop reads CASSERTAVVPQHF. The CDR3 DNA is TGTGCCAGCAGTGAAAGGACAGCGGTGGTGCCCCAGCATTTT.

The chain has TRBV11-2 and TRBJ2-3, with 8 positions matching TRBD2. The J segment lost 13 bases and the V segment lost 2 bases, leaving 8 bases of the junction unmatched. Germline V gene lookup returns CDR1 SGHAT and CDR2 FQNNGV. The CDR3 is made up of 13 amino acids. Written as DNA, the CDR3 is TGTGCCAGCAGCTTACCACTAGCGGTCGTAAAGTATTTT. Its protein product is CASSLPLAVVKYF.

Only one count was recorded for this clone. The chain combines TRBV18 with TRBJ1-5; 7 nucleotides match TRBD1. CDR1 KGHSH and CDR2 LQKENI come from the germline V gene. The CDR3 spans 15 residues. The trim removed 3 bases at V and 4 bases at J, leaving 6 bases unmatched. The CDR3 DNA is TGTGCCAGCTCACCTCAGACAGGGTCAAATCAGCCCCAGCATTTT. Amino acid sequence: CASSPQTGSNQPQHF.

This clone was found once. V gene TRBV2 combines with J gene TRBJ1-2; 7 bases map to TRBD1. The germline gives CDR1 SNHLY, CDR2 FYNNEI. With V trimmed by 3 bases and J by 6 bases, 10 bases remained unmatched. The CDR3 has 15 amino acids. CDR3 region: CASSDLGGGLDGYTF. CDR3 bases: TGTGCCAGCAGTGACTTAGGAGGGGGCCTTGATGGCTACACCTTC.

The CDR3 protein is CASSVEPSGYNEQFF. In DNA, the CDR3 is TGCGCCAGCAGTGTGGAACCTAGCGGCTACAATGAGCAGTTCTTC. The rearrangement links TRBV10-2 to TRBJ2-1, with TRBD2 matching 7 bases. Germline CDR1 reads WSHSY; CDR2 reads SAAADI. There are 15 residues in the CDR3. V trimming: 4 bases; J trimming: 3 bases; junction bases outside the gene matches: 6.